Listed below are T cell receptor beta chains from one sample, sequenced in a study of siplizumab effects on memory and regulatory T cells. Generated by immunoSEQ multiplex PCR, the TCRdb table keeps only in-frame clones and is missing some. The sample has tens of thousands of clones; roughly 94% are singletons. The source material was non-Treg CD4+ T cells sorted from blood. The origin of the receptors is a human donor in good health. Both conserved end residues are part of each CDR3. The D gene is left open where the match is weak.

J: TRBJ2-7
V: TRBV18
D: .
CDR3: CASSPPTSTSYEQYF

J: TRBJ2-5
V: TRBV27
D: TRBD2
CDR3: CASSSKAGDRRETQYF

J: TRBJ2-2
V: TRBV30
D: .
CDR3: CASVSGAGSGELFF

J: TRBJ1-2
V: TRBV6-5
D: TRBD1
CDR3: CASSILGQAYGYTF

J: TRBJ2-7
V: TRBV13
D: TRBD2
CDR3: CASGTPGLAPYEQYF

J: TRBJ2-7
V: TRBV18
D: .
CDR3: CASSQEPHSYEQYF

J: TRBJ1-5
V: TRBV5-5
D: .
CDR3: CASSQGISNQPQHF

J: TRBJ1-3
V: TRBV19
D: .
CDR3: CASIQLGGSGNTIYF

J: TRBJ1-1
V: TRBV9
D: .
CDR3: CASSESGNTEAFF

J: TRBJ2-2
V: TRBV5-1
D: .
CDR3: CASSLGRETTGELFF

J: TRBJ1-1
V: TRBV4-1
D: .
CDR3: CASSLRGVAGTEAFF

J: TRBJ2-7
V: TRBV23-1
D: TRBD1
CDR3: CASSQGTGRGYEQYF

J: TRBJ2-1
V: TRBV7-8
D: TRBD1
CDR3: CASREDRGLYNEQFF

J: TRBJ2-7
V: TRBV5-1
D: .
CDR3: CASSSGTDSYEQYF